Each of the 5 T cell receptor beta chains below was sequenced from the same sample in a study of radiotherapy plus CTLA-4 blockade in lung cancer. Repertoires were generated with immunoSEQ multiplex PCR, while TCRdb's copy carries only in-frame clones and drops some. Of about 110,000 clones in the sample, about 84% are singletons; the top ten hold around 2%. The sample was peripheral blood, taken from a patient treated with radiotherapy plus ipilimumab. Source of these receptors: a human donor with non-small cell lung cancer that progressed on radiotherapy plus ipilimumab. Some clones in this sample may be carry-over from other donors' samples.

This rearrangement joins TRBV19 to TRBJ2-7; D may be TRBD1 (6 bases). CDR1 and CDR2 from the germline V gene are LNHDA and SQIVND (reference sequence). V lost 3 bases, J lost 4 bases, and 16 bases lay in between. The CDR3 consists of 15 residues. DNA of the CDR3: TGTGCCAGTAGTATCGTTTCAGGGGTTGGGTACGAGCAGTACTTC. This encodes CASSIVSGVGYEQYF. The variable domain in full, completed from reference TRBV19 and TRBJ2-7, reads DGGITQSPKYLFRKEGQNVTLSCEQNLNHDAMYWYRQDPGQGLRLIYYSQIVNDFQKGDIAEGYSVSREKKESFPLTVTSAQKNPTAFYLCASSIVSGVGYEQYFGPGTRLTVT.

V is TRBV5-1 and J is TRBJ2-7; possibly TRBD2 for D (5 bases). CDR3 length: 13 amino acids. V shed 2 bases and J shed 4 bases, with 10 bases lying between them. In germline, CDR1 is SGHRS, CDR2 YFSETQ. The CDR3 nucleotides are TGCGCCAGCAGCTTCTCGGGATTGTACGAGCAGTACTTC. It yields the protein CASSFSGLYEQYF.

The rearrangement joins TRBV6-1 to TRBJ2-3, with TRBD2 matching over 14 bases. Germline V gene data show CDR1 as MNHNS and CDR2 as SASEGT. J gave up 4 bases and V 0 bases, and 3 bases lay outside the gene matches. This CDR3 is built from 17 residues. Here the CDR3 DNA reads TGTGCCAGCAGTGAAGCCCCGACTAGCGGGGGGGCAGATACGCAGTATTTT. Protein: CASSEAPTSGGADTQYF.

The chain is built from TRBV25-1 and TRBJ2-1, with D tentatively TRBD1 or TRBD2 (5 bases each). The CDR3 totals 12 residues. The V and J ends lost 4 bases and 8 bases respectively, with 9 bases between them. CDR1 is MGHDK and CDR2 is SYGVNS in the germline V gene. As DNA, the CDR3 is TGTGCCAGCAGTGGATCGGGGCATGAGCAGTTCTTC. Translating it yields CASSGSGHEQFF. The variable domain in full, completed from reference TRBV25-1 and TRBJ2-1, reads EADIYQTPRYLVIGTGKKITLECSQTMGHDKMYWYQQDPGMELHLIHYSYGVNSTEKGDLSSESTVSRIRTEHFPLTLESARPSHTSQYLCASSGSGHEQFFGPGTRLTVL.

The V call is TRBV6-5, the J call TRBJ1-1; D ambiguous. Germline V lookup: CDR1 MNHEY, CDR2 SVGAGI. The CDR3 covers 15 residues. Between the trimmed V and J ends, which lost 3 bases and 4 bases, there was a span of 15 bases. In DNA, the CDR3 is TGTGCCAGCAGTTATACGACCGGGTTGGGCACTGAAGCTTTCTTT. It codes for CASSYTTGLGTEAFF.